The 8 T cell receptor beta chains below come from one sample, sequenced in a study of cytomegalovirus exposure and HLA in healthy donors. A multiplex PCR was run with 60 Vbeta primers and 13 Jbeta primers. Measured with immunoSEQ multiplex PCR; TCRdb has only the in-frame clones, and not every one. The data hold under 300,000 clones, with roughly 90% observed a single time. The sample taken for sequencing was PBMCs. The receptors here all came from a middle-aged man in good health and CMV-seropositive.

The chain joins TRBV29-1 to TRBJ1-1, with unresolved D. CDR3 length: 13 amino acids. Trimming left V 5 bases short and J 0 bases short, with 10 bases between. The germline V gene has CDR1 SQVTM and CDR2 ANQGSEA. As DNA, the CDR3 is TGCAGCGTTCAAGCCGCGATGAACACTGAAGCTTTCTTT. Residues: CSVQAAMNTEAFF.

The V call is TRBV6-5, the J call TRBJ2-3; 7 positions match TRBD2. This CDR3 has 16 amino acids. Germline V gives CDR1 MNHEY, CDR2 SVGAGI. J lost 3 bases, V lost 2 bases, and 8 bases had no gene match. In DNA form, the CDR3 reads TGTGCCAGCAGTTACGGCGGGAGACGGAGTACAGATACGCAGTATTTT. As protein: CASSYGGRRSTDTQYF.

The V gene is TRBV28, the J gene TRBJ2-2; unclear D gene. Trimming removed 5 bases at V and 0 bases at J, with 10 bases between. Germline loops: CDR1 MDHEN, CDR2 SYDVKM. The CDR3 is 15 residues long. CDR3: CASSLRGANTGELFF. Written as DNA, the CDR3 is TGTGCCAGCAGTCTCCGAGGCGCGAACACCGGGGAGCTGTTTTTT.

CDR3 residues: CASSPNQGLSTEAFF. The CDR3 bases are TGTGCCAGCTCACCCAACCAGGGGTTGTCAACTGAAGCTTTCTTT. V and J are TRBV18 and TRBJ1-1; perhaps TRBD1 as D (6 bases). The CDR3 runs 15 residues. V lost 3 bases and J lost 5, with 16 bases in between. Germline values: CDR1 KGHSH, CDR2 LQKENI.

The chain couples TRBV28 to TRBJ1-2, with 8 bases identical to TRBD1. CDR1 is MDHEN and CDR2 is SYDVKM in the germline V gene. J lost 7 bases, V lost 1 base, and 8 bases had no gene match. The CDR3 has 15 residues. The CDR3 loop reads CASSLSPSGGGGYTF. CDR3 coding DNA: TGTGCCAGCAGTTTATCTCCTTCAGGGGGCGGTGGCTACACCTTC.

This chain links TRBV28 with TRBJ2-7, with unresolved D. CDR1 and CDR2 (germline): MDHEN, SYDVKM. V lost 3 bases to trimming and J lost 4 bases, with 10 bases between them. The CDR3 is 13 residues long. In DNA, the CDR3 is TGTGCCAGCAGTTTTACTGATAAATACGAGCAGTACTTC. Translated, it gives CASSFTDKYEQYF.

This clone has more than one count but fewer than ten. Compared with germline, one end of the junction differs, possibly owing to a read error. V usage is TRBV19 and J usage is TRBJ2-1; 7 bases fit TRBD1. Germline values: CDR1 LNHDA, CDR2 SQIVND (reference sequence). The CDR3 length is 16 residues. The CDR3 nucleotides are TGTGCCAGTAGTAACAGGGGTAGTGGGTCCTTCAATGAGCAGTTCTTC. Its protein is CASSNRGSGSFNEQFF.

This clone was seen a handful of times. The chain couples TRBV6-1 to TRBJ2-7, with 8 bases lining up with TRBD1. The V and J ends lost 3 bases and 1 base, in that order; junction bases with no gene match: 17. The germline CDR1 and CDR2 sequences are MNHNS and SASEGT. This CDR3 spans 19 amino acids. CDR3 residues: CASSDKDRARWAISYEQYF. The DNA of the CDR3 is TGTGCCAGCAGTGATAAGGACAGGGCCAGGTGGGCAATTTCCTACGAGCAGTACTTC.